This TCR beta chain is from a study of vaccination effects on CD4 cells after COVID-19. The study's findings and limits: Researchers reported few convalescent patients and no early post-infection timepoints in the study.

On this clone: Its antigen is undetermined.

Before any sequencing was done, the ViraFEST assay used viral peptide pools to expand antigen-specific CD4+ T cells. Subsequent to less than 13 days of culture, CD4+ T cells were isolated. Vaccinees lacked prior SARS-CoV-2 infection and tested negative for nucleocapsid antibodies. A half-medium replacement with IL-2 medium was carried out on days 3 and 7. V was trimmed by 8 bases and J by 9 bases, leaving 13 bases between them. From germline, CDR1 is DFQATT and CDR2 SNEGSKA (reference sequence). This CDR3 contains 11 residues. Assay used: immunoSEQ multiplex PCR; TCRdb lists only in-frame clones, some missing. The sample lists tens of thousands of clones, about four fifths occurring once.

Specimen: CD4+ T cells from PBMCs cultured with SARS-CoV-2 spike peptides, collected before COVID-19 vaccination. The chain is built from TRBV20-1 and TRBJ2-2; D might be TRBD1 (6 bases). The sequence derives from a human donor who received a COVID-19 vaccine. The DNA for the CDR3 is TGCAGTACCCAACAGGGAAGGGAGCTGTTTTTT. It specifies CSTQQGRELFF.